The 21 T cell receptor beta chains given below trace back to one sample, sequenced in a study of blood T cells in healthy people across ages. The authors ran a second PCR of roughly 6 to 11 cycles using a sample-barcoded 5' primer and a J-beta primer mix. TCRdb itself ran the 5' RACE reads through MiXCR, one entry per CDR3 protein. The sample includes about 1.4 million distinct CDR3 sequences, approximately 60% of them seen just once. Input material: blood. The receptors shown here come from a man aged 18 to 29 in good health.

As DNA, the CDR3 is TGCGCCAGCAGCCAAGCGGGACTGGCTCAAGAGACCCAGTACTTC. It codes for CASSQAGLAQETQYF. The V and J genes are TRBV4-1 and TRBJ2-5; D is possibly TRBD2 (6 bases). CDR1 MGHRA and CDR2 YSYEKL come from the germline V gene. The CDR3 is 15 residues long. Trimming stripped 1 base from V and 2 bases from J, with 11 bases between.

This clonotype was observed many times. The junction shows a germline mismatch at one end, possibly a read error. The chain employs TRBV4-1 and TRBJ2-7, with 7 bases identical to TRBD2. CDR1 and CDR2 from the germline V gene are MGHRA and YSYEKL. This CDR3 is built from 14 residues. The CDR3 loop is CASSQVGGAYEQYF. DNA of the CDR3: TGTGCCAGCAGCCAAGTTGGGGGGGCCTACGAGCAGTACTTC.

CDR3 nucleotides: TGCAGTGCTCCCCCCCTTAATGGCAGGGGACCTTCTAGCACAGATACGCAGTATTTT. Protein: CSAPPLNGRGPSSTDTQYF. The gene calls are TRBV20-1 and TRBJ2-3; D is perhaps TRBD1 (6 bases). The CDR3 totals 19 residues. The germline gives CDR1 DFQATT, CDR2 SNEGSKA (reference sequence). The V gene lost 5 bases and the J gene lost 0 bases, with 27 bases spanning the gap.

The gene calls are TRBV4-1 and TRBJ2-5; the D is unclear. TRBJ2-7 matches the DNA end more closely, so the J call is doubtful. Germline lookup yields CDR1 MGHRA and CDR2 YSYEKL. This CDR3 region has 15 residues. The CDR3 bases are TGCGCCAGCAGCCAAGAAATCACAGTCTACCACGAGCAGTACTTC. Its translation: CASSQEITVYHEQYF.

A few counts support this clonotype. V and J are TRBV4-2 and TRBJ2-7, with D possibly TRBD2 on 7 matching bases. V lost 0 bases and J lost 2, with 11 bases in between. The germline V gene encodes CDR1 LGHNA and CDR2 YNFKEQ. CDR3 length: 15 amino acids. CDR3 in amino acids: CASSQDAGAAYEQYF. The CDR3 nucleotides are TGTGCCAGCAGCCAAGATGCGGGGGCCGCCTACGAGCAGTACTTC.

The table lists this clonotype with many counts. The CDR3 loop reads CASSQGPTSTDTQYF. CDR3 nucleotide sequence: TGTGCCAGCAGTCAGGGTCCCACCAGCACAGATACGCAGTATTTT. This chain links TRBV6-6 with TRBJ2-3, with D possibly matching TRBD1 (5 bases). V lost 5 bases, J lost 0 bases, and 12 bases lay in between. CDR1 and CDR2 (germline): MNHNY, SVGAGI (reference sequence). The CDR3 is made up of 15 amino acids.

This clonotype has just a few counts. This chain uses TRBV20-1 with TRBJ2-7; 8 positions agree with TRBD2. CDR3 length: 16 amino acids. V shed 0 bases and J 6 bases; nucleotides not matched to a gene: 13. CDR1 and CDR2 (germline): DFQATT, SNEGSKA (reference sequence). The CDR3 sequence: CSARDMREVLYGEQYF. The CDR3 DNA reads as TGCAGTGCTAGAGATATGCGGGAGGTCCTCTACGGCGAGCAGTACTTC.

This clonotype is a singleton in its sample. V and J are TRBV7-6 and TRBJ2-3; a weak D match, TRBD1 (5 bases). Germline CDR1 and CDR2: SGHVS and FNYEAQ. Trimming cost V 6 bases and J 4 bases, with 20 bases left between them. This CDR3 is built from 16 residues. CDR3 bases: TGTGCCAGCAGTCTGTCCCCAGGGCTCCGAGCAGATACGCAGTATTTT. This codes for CASSLSPGLRADTQYF.

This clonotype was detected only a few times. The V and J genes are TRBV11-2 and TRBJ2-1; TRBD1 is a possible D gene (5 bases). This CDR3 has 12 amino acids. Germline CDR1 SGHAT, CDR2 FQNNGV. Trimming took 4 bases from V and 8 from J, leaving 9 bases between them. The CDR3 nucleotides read TGTGCCAGCAGCTCCCAGGGCCATGAGCAGTTCTTC. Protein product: CASSSQGHEQFF.

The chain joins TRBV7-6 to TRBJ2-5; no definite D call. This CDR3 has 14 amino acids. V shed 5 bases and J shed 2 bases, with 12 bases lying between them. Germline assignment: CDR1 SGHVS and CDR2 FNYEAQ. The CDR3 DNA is TGTGCCAGCAGCCCCCTGTCGGGTCAAGAGACCCAGTACTTC. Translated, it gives CASSPLSGQETQYF. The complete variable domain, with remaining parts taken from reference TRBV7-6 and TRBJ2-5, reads GAGVSQSPRYKVTKRGQDVALRCDPISGHVSLYWYRQALGQGPEFLTYFNYEAQQDKSGLPNDRFSAERPEGSISTLTIQRTEQRDSAMYRCASSPLSGQETQYFGPGTRLLVL.

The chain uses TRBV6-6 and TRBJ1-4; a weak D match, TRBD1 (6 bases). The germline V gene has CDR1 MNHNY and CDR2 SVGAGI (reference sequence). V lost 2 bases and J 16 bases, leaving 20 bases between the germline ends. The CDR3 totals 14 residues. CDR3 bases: TGTGCCAGCAGTTACGAGGGGGGCGCTATAGCCCGGTTTTTT. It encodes CASSYEGGAIARFF.

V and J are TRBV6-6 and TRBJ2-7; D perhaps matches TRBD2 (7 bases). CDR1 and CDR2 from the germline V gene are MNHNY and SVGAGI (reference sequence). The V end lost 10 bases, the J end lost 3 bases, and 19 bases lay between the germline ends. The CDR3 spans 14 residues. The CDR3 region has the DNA TGTGCCATCAGGGAGTCGGGGGGCTTCTACGAGCAGTACTTC. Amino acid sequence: CAIRESGGFYEQYF.

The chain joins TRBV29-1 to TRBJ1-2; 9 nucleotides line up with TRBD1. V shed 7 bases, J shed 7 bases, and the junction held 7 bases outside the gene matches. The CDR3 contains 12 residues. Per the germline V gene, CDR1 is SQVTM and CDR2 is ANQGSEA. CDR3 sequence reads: CSARDRVFGYTF. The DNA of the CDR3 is TGCAGCGCCCGGGACAGGGTGTTTGGCTACACCTTC.

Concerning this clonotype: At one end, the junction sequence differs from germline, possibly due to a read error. The CDR3 sequence: CASSFTVPPETRYF. The CDR3 DNA follows: TGTGCCAGCAGTTTCACAGTCCCCCCGGAGACCCGGTACTTC. The V and J genes are TRBV6-5 and TRBJ2-5; no definite D call. Looked up from germline, CDR1 is MNHEY and CDR2 is SVGAGI. The CDR3 length is 14 residues.

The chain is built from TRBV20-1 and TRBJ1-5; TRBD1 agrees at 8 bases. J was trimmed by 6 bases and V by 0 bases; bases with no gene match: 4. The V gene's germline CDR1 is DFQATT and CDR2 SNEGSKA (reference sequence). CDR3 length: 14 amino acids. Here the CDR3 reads CSARDRGRIQPQHF. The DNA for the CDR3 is TGCAGTGCTAGAGACAGGGGGCGGATTCAGCCCCAGCATTTT.

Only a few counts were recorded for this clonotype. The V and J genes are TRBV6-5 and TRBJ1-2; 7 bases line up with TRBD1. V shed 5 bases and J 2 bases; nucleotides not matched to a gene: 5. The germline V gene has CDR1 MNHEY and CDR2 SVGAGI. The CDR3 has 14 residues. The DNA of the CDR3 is TGTGCCAGCAGTGGGGCGGGACAGAACTATGGCTACACCTTC. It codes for CASSGAGQNYGYTF.

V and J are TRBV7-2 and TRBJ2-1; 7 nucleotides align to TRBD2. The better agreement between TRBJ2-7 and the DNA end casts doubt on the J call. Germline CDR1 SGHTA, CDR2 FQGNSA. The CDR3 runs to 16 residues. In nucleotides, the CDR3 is TGTGCCAGCACCCAGGGAGGGTTTCCTTCCTACAATGAGCAGTACTTC. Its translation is CASTQGGFPSYNEQYF.

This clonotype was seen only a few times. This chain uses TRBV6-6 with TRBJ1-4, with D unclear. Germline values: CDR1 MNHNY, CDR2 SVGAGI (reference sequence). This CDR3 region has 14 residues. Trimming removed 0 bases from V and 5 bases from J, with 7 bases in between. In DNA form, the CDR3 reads TGTGCCAGCAGTTACTCCAAGGCAAATGAAAAACTGTTTTTT. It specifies CASSYSKANEKLFF.

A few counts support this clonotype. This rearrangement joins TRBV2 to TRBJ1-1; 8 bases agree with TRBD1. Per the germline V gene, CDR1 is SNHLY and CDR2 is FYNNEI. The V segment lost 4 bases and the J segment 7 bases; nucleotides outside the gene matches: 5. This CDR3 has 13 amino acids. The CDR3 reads CASSGQGAGEAFF. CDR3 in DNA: TGTGCCAGCAGTGGGCAGGGGGCTGGTGAAGCTTTCTTT.

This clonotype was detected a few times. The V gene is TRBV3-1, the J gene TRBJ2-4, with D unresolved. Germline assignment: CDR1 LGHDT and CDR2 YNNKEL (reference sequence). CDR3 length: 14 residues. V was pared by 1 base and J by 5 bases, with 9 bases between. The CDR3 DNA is TGTGCCAGCAGCCAAGGTCATTTTGAAAACATTCAGTACTTC. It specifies CASSQGHFENIQYF.

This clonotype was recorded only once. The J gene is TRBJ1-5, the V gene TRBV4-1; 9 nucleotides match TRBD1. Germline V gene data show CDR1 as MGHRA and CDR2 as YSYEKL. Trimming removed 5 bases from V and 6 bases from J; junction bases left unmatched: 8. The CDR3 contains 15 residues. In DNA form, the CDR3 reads TGCGCCAGCAGCTCACAACAGGGGGCAGGTCAGCCCCAGCATTTT. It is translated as CASSSQQGAGQPQHF.